Following are 11 T cell receptor beta chains from one sample sequenced in a study of Ad26.COV2.S vaccination and SARS-CoV-2 variants. Treatment: roughly 19 received Ad26.COV2.S at low or high dose, single or two shots; 5 received placebo; per-sample allocation not given. Sampling took place 63 days after the first vaccine or placebo injection. Clones were read by immunoSEQ multiplex PCR, and TCRdb kept only the in-frame ones, dropping some. The sample holds around 300,000 clones; 75% to 90% are singletons and the top ten take about 5%. Sample: peripheral blood, taken in a trial of Ad26.COV2.S vaccine versus placebo. These receptors were taken from a person aged 18-65 years who received the Ad26.COV2.S COVID-19 vaccine or a placebo.

The V call is TRBV7-9, the J call TRBJ2-7, with D possibly matching TRBD2 (6 bases). V was pared by 5 bases and J by 0 bases, with 8 bases between. From germline, CDR1 is SEHNR and CDR2 FQNEAQ (reference sequence). The CDR3 length is 13 residues. This CDR3 reads CASSGAGSYEQYF. The CDR3, as DNA: TGTGCCAGCAGCGGAGCGGGCTCCTACGAGCAGTACTTC.

This clone was observed at least ten times. The chain uses TRBV6-5 and TRBJ2-5; 12 bases map to TRBD2. This CDR3 has 15 residues. Trimming took 6 bases from V and 4 from J; bases not matched to a gene: 6. Germline-derived CDR1 and CDR2 are MNHEY and SVGAGI. The CDR3 coding sequence is TGTGCCAGCAGGCTACTAGCGGGAGGTGGAGAGACCCAGTACTTC. This sequence encodes CASRLLAGGGETQYF.

This sequence joins TRBV7-2 and TRBJ2-5, with 9 bases lining up with TRBD1. This CDR3 spans 14 amino acids. Trimming at V came to 4 bases and at J to 4 bases, leaving 4 bases not matched to a gene. Germline V lookup: CDR1 SGHTA, CDR2 FQGNSA. This CDR3 reads CASSYQTGGETQYF. The DNA for the CDR3 is TGTGCCAGCAGCTATCAGACAGGGGGAGAGACCCAGTACTTC.

The chain couples TRBV28 to TRBJ1-1; no reliable D call. CDR3 length: 14 amino acids. Trimming cost V 0 bases and J 1 base, with 6 bases left between them. CDR1 is MDHEN, CDR2 SYDVKM, per germline. The CDR3 sequence is CASSLWVGNTEAFF. The CDR3 nucleotides read TGTGCCAGCAGTTTATGGGTTGGGAACACTGAAGCTTTCTTT.

This clone is a singleton in its sample. CDR3 DNA sequence: TGTGCCAGCAGGGGGATTAGAGATGTTATCTACGAGCAGTACTTC. Translating it yields CASRGIRDVIYEQYF. This chain joins TRBV2 and TRBJ2-7; D unresolved. The V end lost 6 bases, the J end lost 3 bases, and 18 bases lay between the germline ends. The CDR3 totals 15 residues. Germline V gene sequence: CDR1 SNHLY, CDR2 FYNNEI.

This chain joins TRBV11-2 and TRBJ1-2, with TRBD1 identical over 9 bases. Germline CDR1 is SGHAT and CDR2 is FQNNGV. V shed 5 bases and J 5 bases; nucleotides not matched to a gene: 12. This CDR3 spans 16 amino acids. For the CDR3, the DNA is TGTGCCAGCAGCCCGCTACGGGACAGGGTGAAGTATGGCTACACCTTC. Protein sequence: CASSPLRDRVKYGYTF.

This chain joins TRBV5-1 and TRBJ2-7; 7 nucleotides agree with TRBD2. CDR1 and CDR2 from the germline V gene are SGHRS and YFSETQ. The CDR3 totals 15 residues. V was pared by 6 bases and J by 6 bases, with 15 bases of the junction left unmatched. The CDR3 region has the DNA TGCGCCAGCACCCAAGGCGGGGGTACGATCCTCGAGCAGTACTTC. Its translation is CASTQGGGTILEQYF.

V gene TRBV28 combines with J gene TRBJ2-7; weak D call: TRBD1 (5 bases). Trimming removed 4 bases from V and 2 bases from J, with 12 bases in between. There are 14 residues in the CDR3. Germline V lookup: CDR1 MDHEN, CDR2 SYDVKM. The CDR3 coding sequence is TGTGCCAGCAGTTCCCCCAGGGTCGCCTACGAGCAGTACTTC. Amino acids: CASSSPRVAYEQYF.

The chain employs TRBV5-4 and TRBJ1-6; tentatively, D is TRBD1 (6 bases). V was pared by 2 bases and J by 5 bases, with 8 bases between. The CDR3 loop spans 14 amino acids. CDR1 SGHNT and CDR2 YYREEE come from the germline V gene (reference sequence). The CDR3 sequence: CASSFPGDNSPLHF. The CDR3 DNA sequence: TGTGCCAGCAGCTTTCCAGGGGATAATTCACCCCTCCACTTT.

This chain joins TRBV24-1 and TRBJ1-1, with 8 bases identical to TRBD1. CDR1 KGHDR and CDR2 SFDVKD come from the germline V gene. Trimming cost V 7 bases and J 1 base; bases outside gene matches: 7. The CDR3 spans 15 residues. The CDR3, as DNA: TGTGCCACCAGGCCAGACAGGGGAGAGAACACTGAAGCTTTCTTT. This sequence encodes CATRPDRGENTEAFF.

The chain joins TRBV7-2 to TRBJ2-5; 10 bases fit TRBD2. The CDR3 has 16 residues. The V segment lost 5 bases and the J segment 5 bases; nucleotides outside the gene matches: 11. Germline V gene lookup returns CDR1 SGHTA and CDR2 FQGNSA. For the CDR3, the DNA is TGTGCCAGCAGCCAACCCCTAGCGGGAGCGTCGGAGACCCAGTACTTC. Its translation is CASSQPLAGASETQYF.